This TCR beta chain was identified in a study of T cell responses to AZD1222 COVID-19 vaccine (dated by TCRdb to about 2021). Regarding the study in general: TCR sequencing was performed for more than 230 trial participants, of whom around 200 were given two doses of AZD1222 and 26 were given two doses of MenACWY control vaccine. Trial participants were enrolled by age into 18-55, 56-69 and 70-plus year subgroups, with 148, 28 and 57 TCR-sequenced participants respectively. Overall study results and their limits: A significant rise in spike-specific TCR breadth and depth was observed after two AZD1222 doses relative to day 0 and relative to MenACWY recipients. Epitopes outside the regions mutated in the B.1.351 and B.1.1.7 variants were reportedly recognized by nearly half of the unique spike-specific TCRs. The vaccine-associated CD4 TCRs covered the entire spike protein, and the dominant responses fell in regions 160-218 and 743-854. In the small 56-69-year group, the increase in depth fell short of significance, most likely because of low power. Only 5 to 7 AZD1222 recipients were SARS-CoV-2 seropositive at baseline, limiting conclusions about previously exposed vaccinees. Because no samples from the day 14 peak response were available, repertoires could be characterized only after the peak T cell response. Participants were mostly white British and included more females than males, and it was suggested by the authors that clonal diversity may have been underestimated.

The CDR3 numbers 16 residues from cysteine through phenylalanine. Just the 48-base CDR3 DNA is kept, in frame starting at base 1. For CDR1 and CDR2, the germline V gene (reference sequence) lists SEHNR and FQNEAQ. V is cut by 5 bases and J by 0 bases, and the space between the germline ends is 14 bases. Explained via the paper, the time point label denotes: about 28 days (+/-7) after the second vaccine dose. Because spike-specific TCR depth and breadth did not differ between the two schedules, AZD1222 recipients who got a second dose at roughly 4 weeks were pooled with those who got a second dose at roughly 12 weeks. Samples from vaccinated people were obtained from the UK trials COV001 and COV002, which included a single-blind randomized controlled phase 2/3 trial of AZD1222 (ChAdOx1 nCoV-19) in healthy adults. For TCRbeta chain sequencing, PBMC samples from trial participants were taken at day 0 and at day 28 after the second dose.

The CDR3 regions of human TCRbeta chains were analyzed by immunosequencing. Per the source publication's procedure: TCRs in the repertoires were matched against a reference library of SARS-CoV-2-specific TCRs that had been generated with the MIRA antigen-specificity platform. Breadth meant the fraction of unique TCRs that were SARS-CoV-2-associated, whereas depth meant the fraction of total T cells that were SARS-CoV-2-associated. Using the MIRA data, each spike-specific TCR was assigned both to the spike region to which the TCR was reactive and to a CD4 or CD8 class. Log10-transformed breadth and depth values were compared by one-way ANOVA with Sidak's multiple comparisons tests. TCRdb stores this immuneACCESS table with in-frame sequences only. Part of the clones is absent; in the studies checked, under half of the shortfall reflects unresolved V genes, and no reason is known for the rest. The V and J calls and clone size were taken over from that table, and D and trimming were inferred from the DNA. The sample table holds 95,000 to 100,000 clones, of which around 87% were seen once. The leading ten clones occupy roughly 10% of the sample.

Concerning this clone itself: No cognate antigen has been identified for it. Base qualities are not provided; no much larger clone lies one nucleotide away.

The sequence was collected from an adult who received the AZD1222 COVID-19 vaccine. The input for sequencing was peripheral blood, taken 28 days after the second AZD1222 dose. Recombination connected TRBV7-9 to TRBJ1-3; too little of a D gene remains to name it. The CDR3 region reads CASSRRTANSGNTIYF. Here is the DNA: TGTGCCAGCAGCCGCCGTACTGCAAACTCTGGAAACACCATATATTTT.